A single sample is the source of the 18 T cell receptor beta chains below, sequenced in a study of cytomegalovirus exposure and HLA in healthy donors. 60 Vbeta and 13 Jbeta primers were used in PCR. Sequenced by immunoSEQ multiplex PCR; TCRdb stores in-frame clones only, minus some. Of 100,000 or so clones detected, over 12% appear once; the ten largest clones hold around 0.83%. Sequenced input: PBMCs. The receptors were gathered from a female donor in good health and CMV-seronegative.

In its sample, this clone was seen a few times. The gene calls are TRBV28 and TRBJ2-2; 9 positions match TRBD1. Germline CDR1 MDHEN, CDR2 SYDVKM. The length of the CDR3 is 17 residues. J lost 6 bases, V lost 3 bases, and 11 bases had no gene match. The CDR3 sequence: CASSFSTGTGFSGELFF. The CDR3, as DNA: TGTGCCAGCAGTTTCTCAACCGGGACAGGGTTTTCCGGGGAGCTGTTTTTT. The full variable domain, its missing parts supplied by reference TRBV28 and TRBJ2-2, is DVKVTQSSRYLVKRTGEKVFLECVQDMDHENMFWYRQDPGLGLRLIYFSYDVKMKEKGDIPEGYSVSREKKERFSLILESASTNQTSMYLCASSFSTGTGFSGELFFGEGSRLTVL.

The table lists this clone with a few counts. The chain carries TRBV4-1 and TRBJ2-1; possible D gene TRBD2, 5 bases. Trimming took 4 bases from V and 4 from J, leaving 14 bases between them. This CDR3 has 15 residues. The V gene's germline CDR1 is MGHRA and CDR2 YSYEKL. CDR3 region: CASSRERASYNEQFF. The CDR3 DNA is TGCGCCAGCAGCCGAGAGAGGGCCTCATACAATGAGCAGTTCTTC.

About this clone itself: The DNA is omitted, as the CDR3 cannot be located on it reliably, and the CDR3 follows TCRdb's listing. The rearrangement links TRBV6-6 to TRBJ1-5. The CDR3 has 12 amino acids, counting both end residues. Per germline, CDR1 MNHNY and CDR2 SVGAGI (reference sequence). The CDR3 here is CASSYMSLHQHF.

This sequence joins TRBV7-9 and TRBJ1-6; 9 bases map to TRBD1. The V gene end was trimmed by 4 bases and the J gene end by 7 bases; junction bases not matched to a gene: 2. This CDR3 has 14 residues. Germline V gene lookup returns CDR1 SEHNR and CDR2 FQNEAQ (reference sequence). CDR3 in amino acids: CASSSDRGNSPLHF. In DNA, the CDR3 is TGTGCCAGCAGCTCCGACAGGGGGAATTCACCCCTCCACTTT.

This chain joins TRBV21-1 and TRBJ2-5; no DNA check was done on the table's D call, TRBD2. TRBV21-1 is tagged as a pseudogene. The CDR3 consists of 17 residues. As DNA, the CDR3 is TGTGCCAGCAGCAAAGCGGACGGTCTAGCGATTCAAGAGACCCAGTACTTC. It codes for CASSKADGLAIQETQYF.

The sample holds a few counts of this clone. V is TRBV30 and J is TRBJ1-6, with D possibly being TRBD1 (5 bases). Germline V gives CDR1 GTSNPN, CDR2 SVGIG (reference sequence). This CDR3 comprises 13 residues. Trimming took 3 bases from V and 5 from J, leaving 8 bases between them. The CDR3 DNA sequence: TGTGCCTGGAGCCGGGGGAATAATTCACCCCTCCACTTT. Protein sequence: CAWSRGNNSPLHF. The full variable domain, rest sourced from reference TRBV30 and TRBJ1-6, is SQTIHQWPATLVQPVGSPLSLECTVEGTSNPNLYWYRQAAGRGLQLLFYSVGIGQISSEVPQNLSASRPQDRQFILSSKKLLLSDSGFYLCAWSRGNNSPLHFGNGTRLTVT.

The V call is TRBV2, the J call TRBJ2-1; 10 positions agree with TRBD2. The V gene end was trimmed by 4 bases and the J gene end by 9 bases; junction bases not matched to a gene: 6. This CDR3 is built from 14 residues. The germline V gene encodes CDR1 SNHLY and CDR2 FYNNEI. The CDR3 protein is CASSAAGGPSEQFF. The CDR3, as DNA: TGTGCCAGCAGTGCAGCGGGGGGGCCCAGTGAGCAGTTCTTC.

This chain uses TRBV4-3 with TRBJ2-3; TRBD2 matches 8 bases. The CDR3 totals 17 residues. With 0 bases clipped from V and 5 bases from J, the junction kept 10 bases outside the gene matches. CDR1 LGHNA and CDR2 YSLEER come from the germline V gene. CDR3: CASSQDTAGGRRDTQYF. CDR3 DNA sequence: TGCGCCAGCAGCCAAGATACGGCGGGGGGCCGGAGAGATACGCAGTATTTT.

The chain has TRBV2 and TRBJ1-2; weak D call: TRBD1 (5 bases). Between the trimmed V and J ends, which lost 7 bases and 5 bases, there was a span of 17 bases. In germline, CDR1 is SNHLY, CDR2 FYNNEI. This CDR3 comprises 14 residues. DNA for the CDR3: TGTGCCAGCAAGAGGGCGGGGCGATCGTATGGCTACACCTTC. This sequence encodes CASKRAGRSYGYTF.

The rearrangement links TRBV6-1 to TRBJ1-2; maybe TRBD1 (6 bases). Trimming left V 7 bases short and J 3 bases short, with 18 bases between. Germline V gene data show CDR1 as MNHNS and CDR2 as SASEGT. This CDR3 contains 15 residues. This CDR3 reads CASITWAGGDYGYTF. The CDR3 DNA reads TGTGCCAGCATTACCTGGGCGGGGGGCGACTATGGCTACACCTTC.

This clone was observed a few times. The CDR3 loop is CASSLSPAGDTGELFF. In DNA form, the CDR3 reads TGCGCCAGCAGCTTGAGTCCAGCGGGAGACACCGGGGAGCTGTTTTTT. The chain recombines TRBV5-1 with TRBJ2-2; 8 bases line up with TRBD2. CDR3 length equals 16 residues. Germline-derived CDR1 and CDR2 are SGHRS and YFSETQ. V shed 1 base and J 3 bases; nucleotides not matched to a gene: 5.

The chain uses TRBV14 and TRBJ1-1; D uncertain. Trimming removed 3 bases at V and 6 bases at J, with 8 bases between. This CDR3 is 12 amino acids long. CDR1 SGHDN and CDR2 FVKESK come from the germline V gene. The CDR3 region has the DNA TGTGCCAGCAGCCATACTCGGGCTGAAGCTTTCTTT. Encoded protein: CASSHTRAEAFF.

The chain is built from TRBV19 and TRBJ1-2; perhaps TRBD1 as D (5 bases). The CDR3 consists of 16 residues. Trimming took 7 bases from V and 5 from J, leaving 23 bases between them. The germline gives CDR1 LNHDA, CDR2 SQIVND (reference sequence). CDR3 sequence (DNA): TGTGCCAGTACCAATATTCCCCCGATAGGGGTATATGGCTACACCTTC. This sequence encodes CASTNIPPIGVYGYTF.

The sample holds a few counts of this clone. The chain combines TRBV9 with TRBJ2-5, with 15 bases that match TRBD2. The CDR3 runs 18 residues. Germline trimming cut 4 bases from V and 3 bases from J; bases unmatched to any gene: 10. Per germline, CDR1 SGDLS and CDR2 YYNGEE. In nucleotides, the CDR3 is TGTGCCAGCAGCCTCGGACTAGCGGGGGGGCGCGGTGAAGAGACCCAGTACTTC. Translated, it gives CASSLGLAGGRGEETQYF.

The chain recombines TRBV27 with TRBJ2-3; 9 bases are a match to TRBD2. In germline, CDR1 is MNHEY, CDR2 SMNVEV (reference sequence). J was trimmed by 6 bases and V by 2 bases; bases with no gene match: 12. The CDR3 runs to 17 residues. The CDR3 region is CASSLTSGLFNTDTQYF. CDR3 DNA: TGTGCCAGCAGTTTAACTAGCGGGTTATTCAATACGGATACGCAGTATTTT.

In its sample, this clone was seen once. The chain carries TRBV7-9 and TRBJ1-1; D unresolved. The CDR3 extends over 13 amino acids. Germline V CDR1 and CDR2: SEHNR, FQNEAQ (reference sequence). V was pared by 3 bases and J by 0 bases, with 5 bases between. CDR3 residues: CASSFKMNTEAFF. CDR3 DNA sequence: TGTGCCAGCAGCTTCAAAATGAACACTGAAGCTTTCTTT.

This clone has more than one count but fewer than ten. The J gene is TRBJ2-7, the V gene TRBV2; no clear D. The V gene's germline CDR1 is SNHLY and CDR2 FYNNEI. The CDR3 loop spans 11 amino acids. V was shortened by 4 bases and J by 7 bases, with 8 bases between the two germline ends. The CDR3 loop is CASSALREQYF. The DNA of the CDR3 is TGTGCCAGCAGTGCTCTACGGGAGCAGTACTTC.

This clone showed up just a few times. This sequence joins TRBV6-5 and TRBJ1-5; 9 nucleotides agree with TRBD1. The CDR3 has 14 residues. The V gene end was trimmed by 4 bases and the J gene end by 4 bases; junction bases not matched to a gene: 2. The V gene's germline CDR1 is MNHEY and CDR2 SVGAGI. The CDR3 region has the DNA TGTGCCAGCAGTTTGGGACAGGGTAATCAGCCCCAGCATTTT. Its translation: CASSLGQGNQPQHF.